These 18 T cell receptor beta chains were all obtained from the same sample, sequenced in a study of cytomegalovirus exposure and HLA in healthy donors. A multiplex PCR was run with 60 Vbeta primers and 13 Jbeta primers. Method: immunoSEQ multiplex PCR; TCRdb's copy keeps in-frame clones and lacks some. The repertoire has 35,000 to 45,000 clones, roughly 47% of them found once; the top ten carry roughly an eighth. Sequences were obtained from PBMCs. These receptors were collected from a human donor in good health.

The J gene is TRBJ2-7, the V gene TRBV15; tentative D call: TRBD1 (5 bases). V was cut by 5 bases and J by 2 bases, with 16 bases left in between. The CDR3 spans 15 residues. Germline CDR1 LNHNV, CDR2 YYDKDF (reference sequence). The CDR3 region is CATSPAGINPYEQYF. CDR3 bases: TGTGCCACCAGCCCGGCAGGGATAAACCCCTACGAGCAGTACTTC.

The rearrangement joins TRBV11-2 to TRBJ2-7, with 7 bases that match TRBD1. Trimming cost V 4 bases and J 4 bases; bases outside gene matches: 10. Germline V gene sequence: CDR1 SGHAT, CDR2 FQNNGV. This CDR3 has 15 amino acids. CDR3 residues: CASSSKGAKKYEQYF. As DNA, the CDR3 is TGTGCCAGCAGCTCTAAGGGGGCCAAGAAATACGAGCAGTACTTC.

The CDR3 loop reads CASSPLTPGQGQGYTF. The CDR3 nucleotides are TGTGCCAGCAGCCCCCTAACCCCGGGACAGGGGCAAGGCTACACCTTC. This chain uses TRBV7-8 with TRBJ1-2, with 10 nucleotides matching TRBD1. There are 16 residues in the CDR3. Germline V gives CDR1 SGHVS, CDR2 FQNEAQ. Losses at the gene ends were 5 bases for V and 8 bases for J; bases not matched to a gene: 14.

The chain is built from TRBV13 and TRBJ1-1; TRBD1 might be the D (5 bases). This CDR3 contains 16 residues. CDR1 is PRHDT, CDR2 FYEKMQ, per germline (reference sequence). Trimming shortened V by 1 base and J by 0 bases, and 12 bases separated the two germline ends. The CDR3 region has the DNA TGTGCCAGCAGCTTAGCAGACAGCGGGGTGAACACTGAAGCTTTCTTT. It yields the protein CASSLADSGVNTEAFF.

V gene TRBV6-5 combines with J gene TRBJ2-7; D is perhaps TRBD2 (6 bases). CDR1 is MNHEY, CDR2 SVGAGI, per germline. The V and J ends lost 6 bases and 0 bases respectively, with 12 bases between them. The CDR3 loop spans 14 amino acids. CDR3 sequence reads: CASSGQEGSYEQYF. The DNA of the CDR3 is TGTGCCAGCAGCGGTCAGGAGGGCTCCTACGAGCAGTACTTC.

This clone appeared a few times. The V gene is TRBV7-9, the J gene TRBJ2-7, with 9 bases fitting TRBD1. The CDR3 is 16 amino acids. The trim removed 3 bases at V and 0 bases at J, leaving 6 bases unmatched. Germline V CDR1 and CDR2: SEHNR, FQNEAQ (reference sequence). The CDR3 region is CASSFRQGDLSYEQYF. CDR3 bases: TGTGCCAGCAGCTTCCGACAGGGGGACCTCTCCTACGAGCAGTACTTC.

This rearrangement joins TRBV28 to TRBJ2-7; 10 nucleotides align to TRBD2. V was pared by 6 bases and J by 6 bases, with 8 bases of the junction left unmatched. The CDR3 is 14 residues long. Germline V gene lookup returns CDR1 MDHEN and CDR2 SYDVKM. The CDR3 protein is CASRLPGTSAEQYF. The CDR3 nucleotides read TGTGCCAGCAGACTACCCGGGACTAGCGCCGAGCAGTACTTC. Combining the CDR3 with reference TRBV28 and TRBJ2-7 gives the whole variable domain DVKVTQSSRYLVKRTGEKVFLECVQDMDHENMFWYRQDPGLGLRLIYFSYDVKMKEKGDIPEGYSVSREKKERFSLILESASTNQTSMYLCASRLPGTSAEQYFGPGTRLTVT.

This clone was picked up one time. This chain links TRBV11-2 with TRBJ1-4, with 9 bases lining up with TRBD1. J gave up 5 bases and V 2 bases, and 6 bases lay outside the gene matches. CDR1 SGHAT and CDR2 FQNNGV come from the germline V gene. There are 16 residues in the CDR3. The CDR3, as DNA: TGTGCCAGCAGCTTAACCGGGACAGGGAAGAATGAAAAACTGTTTTTT. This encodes CASSLTGTGKNEKLFF.

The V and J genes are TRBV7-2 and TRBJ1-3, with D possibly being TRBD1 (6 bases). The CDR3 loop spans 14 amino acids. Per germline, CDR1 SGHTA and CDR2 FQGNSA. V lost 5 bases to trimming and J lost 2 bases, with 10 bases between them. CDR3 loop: CASSLQGTGNTIYF. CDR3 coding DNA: TGTGCCAGCAGCCTCCAGGGGACTGGAAACACCATATATTTT.

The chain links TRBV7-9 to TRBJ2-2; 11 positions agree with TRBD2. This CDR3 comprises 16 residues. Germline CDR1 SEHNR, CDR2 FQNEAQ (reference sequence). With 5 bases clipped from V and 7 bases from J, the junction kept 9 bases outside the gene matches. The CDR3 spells CASSLTSGIRDGELFF. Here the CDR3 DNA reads TGTGCCAGCAGCCTGACTAGCGGGATTCGAGACGGGGAGCTGTTTTTT. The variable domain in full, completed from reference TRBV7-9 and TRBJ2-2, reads DTGVSQNPRHKITKRGQNVTFRCDPISEHNRLYWYRQTLGQGPEFLTYFQNEAQLEKSRLLSDRFSAERPKGSFSTLEIQRTEQGDSAMYLCASSLTSGIRDGELFFGEGSRLTVL.

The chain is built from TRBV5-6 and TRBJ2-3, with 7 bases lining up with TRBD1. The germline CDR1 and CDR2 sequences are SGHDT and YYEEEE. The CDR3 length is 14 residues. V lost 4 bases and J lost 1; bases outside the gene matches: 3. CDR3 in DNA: TGTGCCAGCAGCCGGACAGGTGGCACAGATACGCAGTATTTT. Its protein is CASSRTGGTDTQYF. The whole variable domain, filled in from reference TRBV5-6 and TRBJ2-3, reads DAGVTQSPTHLIKTRGQQVTLRCSPKSGHDTVSWYQQALGQGPQFIFQYYEEEERQRGNFPDRFSGHQFPNYSSELNVNALLLGDSALYLCASSRTGGTDTQYFGPGTRLTVL.

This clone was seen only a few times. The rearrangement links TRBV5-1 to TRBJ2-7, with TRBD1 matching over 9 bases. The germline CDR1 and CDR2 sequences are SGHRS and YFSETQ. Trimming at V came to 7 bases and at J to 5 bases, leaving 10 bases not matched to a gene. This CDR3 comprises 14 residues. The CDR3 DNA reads TGCGCCAGCGCCCAACAGGGGGCATGGGACGAGCAGTACTTC. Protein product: CASAQQGAWDEQYF.

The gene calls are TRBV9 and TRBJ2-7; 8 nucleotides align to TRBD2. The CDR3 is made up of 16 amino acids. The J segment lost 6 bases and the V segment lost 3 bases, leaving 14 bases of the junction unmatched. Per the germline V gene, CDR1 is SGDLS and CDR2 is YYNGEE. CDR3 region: CASSGGSGEGSGEQYF. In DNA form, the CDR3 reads TGTGCCAGCAGCGGGGGTAGCGGGGAAGGGTCTGGCGAGCAGTACTTC.

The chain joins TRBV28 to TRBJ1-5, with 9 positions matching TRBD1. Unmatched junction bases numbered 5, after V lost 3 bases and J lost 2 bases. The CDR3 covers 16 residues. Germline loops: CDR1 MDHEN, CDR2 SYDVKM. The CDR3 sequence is CASSLLRTGGNQPQHF. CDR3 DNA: TGTGCCAGCAGTTTGCTTCGGACAGGGGGCAATCAGCCCCAGCATTTT.

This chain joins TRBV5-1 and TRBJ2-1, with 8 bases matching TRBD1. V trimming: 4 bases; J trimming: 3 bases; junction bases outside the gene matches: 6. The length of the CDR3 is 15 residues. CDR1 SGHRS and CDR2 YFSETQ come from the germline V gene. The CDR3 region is CASSATGANYNEQFF. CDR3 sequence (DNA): TGCGCCAGCAGCGCGACAGGGGCAAACTACAATGAGCAGTTCTTC.

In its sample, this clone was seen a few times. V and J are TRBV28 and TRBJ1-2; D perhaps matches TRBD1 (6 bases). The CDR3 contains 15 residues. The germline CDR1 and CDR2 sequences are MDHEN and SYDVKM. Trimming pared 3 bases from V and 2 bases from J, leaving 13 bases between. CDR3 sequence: CASSLGQGMNYGYTF. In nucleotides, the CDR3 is TGTGCCAGCAGTTTGGGGCAGGGGATGAACTATGGCTACACCTTC.

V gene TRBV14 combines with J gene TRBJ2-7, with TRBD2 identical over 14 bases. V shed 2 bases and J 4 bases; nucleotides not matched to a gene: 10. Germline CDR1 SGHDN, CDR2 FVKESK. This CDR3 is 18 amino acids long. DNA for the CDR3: TGTGCCAGCAGCCAACCAGGACTAGCGGGGGGTGTTTCGTACGAGCAGTACTTC. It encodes CASSQPGLAGGVSYEQYF.

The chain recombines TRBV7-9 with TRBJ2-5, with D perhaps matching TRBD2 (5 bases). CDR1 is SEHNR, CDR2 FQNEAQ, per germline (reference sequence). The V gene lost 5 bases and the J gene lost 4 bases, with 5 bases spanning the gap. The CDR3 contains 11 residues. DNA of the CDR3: TGTGCCAGCAGCGCGGGAGAGACCCAGTACTTC. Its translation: CASSAGETQYF.